This section outlines one TCR beta chain sequence together with its context. From germline, CDR1 is SGHTA and CDR2 FQGTGA. The CDR3 contains 15 residues. The sample belongs to a study of T cells expressing NK-cell markers. TCRdb re-called the 5' RACE reads, yielding one record per CDR3 amino acid sequence without DNA. The sample yields about 440,000 distinct CDR3 sequences, of which the top ten take up roughly 8%. This clonotype was obtained from a woman aged 18-69 years in good health. The chain employs TRBV7-3 and TRBJ1-3; the TCRdb D gene call, TRBD1, has no DNA to confirm it. Sequencing was done on a sample of blood T cells: a sorted CD56 or NKG2C T cell subset, CD4+ or CD8+ T cells, or bulk PBMC T cells (not recorded which). CDR3 loop: CASSLGAGETNTIYF.